The 9 T cell receptor beta chains listed next were all sequenced from one sample in a study of T-cell reconstitution after alpha-beta-depleted transplantation in children. Preparing the TCRbeta library involved the use of unique molecular identifiers. TCRdb re-analysed the PCR reads in MiXCR, keeping a single row per CDR3 protein. The data show hundreds of thousands of distinct CDR3 sequences, with over 8% seen just once and roughly 9.1% held by the top ten. The sample consisted of PBMCs from the stem cell graft donor, taken from the stem cell graft. The receptors originated from a human donor who donated a stem cell graft to a child with SCID.

The genes are TRBV7-6 and TRBJ1-3; D possibly corresponds to TRBD1 (6 bases). The V and J ends lost 1 base and 0 bases respectively, with 7 bases between them. Germline CDR1 and CDR2: SGHVS and FNYEAQ. CDR3 length: 15 residues. CDR3 sequence reads: CASSLGQDSGNTIYF. The CDR3 region has the DNA TGTGCCAGCAGCTTAGGACAGGACTCTGGAAACACCATATATTTT.

This clonotype showed up many times. The rearrangement joins TRBV25-1 to TRBJ2-4; D uncertain. This CDR3 region has 16 residues. V dropped 4 bases and J dropped 2 bases, with 15 bases sitting between them. Germline-derived CDR1 and CDR2 are MGHDK and SYGVNS. In DNA form, the CDR3 reads TGTGCCAGCAGTGGAACCTCACTGGGGACCAAAAACATTCAGTACTTC. Translated, it gives CASSGTSLGTKNIQYF.

The count of this clonotype is one. The CDR3 reads CAGGLAHSTDTQYF. Here the CDR3 DNA reads TGTGCCGGCGGGCTAGCGCATAGCACAGATACGCAGTATTTT. The V and J genes are TRBV5-5 and TRBJ2-3; D is perhaps TRBD2 (6 bases). The CDR3 runs 14 residues. Germline CDR1 SGHKS, CDR2 YYEKEE (reference sequence). V lost 10 bases, J lost 0 bases, and 15 bases lay in between.

This clonotype has at least ten counts. The V gene is TRBV25-1, the J gene TRBJ2-7; D may be TRBD1 (6 bases). Trimming removed 3 bases from V and 2 bases from J, with 11 bases in between. The germline V gene encodes CDR1 MGHDK and CDR2 SYGVNS. This CDR3 contains 14 residues. The CDR3 reads CASSDEGGPYEQYF. CDR3 nucleotide sequence: TGTGCCAGCAGTGATGAAGGGGGTCCCTACGAGCAGTACTTC.

This clonotype was detected a few times. This chain joins TRBV20-1 and TRBJ2-1; TRBD2 agrees at 7 bases. Losses at the gene ends were 0 bases for V and 10 bases for J; bases not matched to a gene: 9. Per germline, CDR1 DFQATT and CDR2 SNEGSKA (reference sequence). The CDR3 loop spans 14 amino acids. CDR3 sequence reads: CSARDVFLAAEQFF. The CDR3 nucleotides read TGCAGTGCTAGAGATGTCTTTCTAGCGGCAGAGCAGTTCTTC.

The gene calls are TRBV7-9 and TRBJ2-7, with 9 bases identical to TRBD1. Trimming took 5 bases from V and 8 from J; bases not matched to a gene: 4. This CDR3 has 12 amino acids. Germline V gene data show CDR1 as SEHNR and CDR2 as FQNEAQ (reference sequence). CDR3 sequence (DNA): TGTGCCAGCAGCCGGGACAGGGAAAAGCAGTACTTC. Its translation: CASSRDREKQYF.

The chain combines TRBV5-1 with TRBJ1-1; D unresolved. There are 14 residues in the CDR3. Per the germline V gene, CDR1 is SGHRS and CDR2 is YFSETQ. Between the trimmed V and J ends, which lost 4 bases and 1 base, there was a span of 11 bases. The CDR3 loop is CASSAISANTEAFF. The CDR3 DNA reads as TGCGCCAGCAGCGCCATCTCTGCGAACACTGAAGCTTTCTTT.

V usage is TRBV5-1 and J usage is TRBJ2-5; D possibly uses TRBD1 or TRBD2 (6 bases each). There are 13 residues in the CDR3. CDR1 SGHRS and CDR2 YFSETQ come from the germline V gene. Trimming took off 4 bases at V and 13 bases at J, with 20 bases between the two ends. DNA of the CDR3: TGCGCCAGCAGCGCAAGCGGGCAGGGGAGCCTGTACTTC. Its protein is CASSASGQGSLYF.

J is TRBJ2-2 and V is TRBV5-1; D possibly corresponds to TRBD2 (8 bases). The CDR3 extends over 18 amino acids. With 0 bases removed from V and 0 bases from J, the gap between germline ends came to 15 bases. Germline CDR1 and CDR2: SGHRS and YFSETQ. The CDR3 DNA follows: TGCGCCAGCAGCTTGGTGGGACTAGGGGGCCCGAACACCGGGGAGCTGTTTTTT. Translating it yields CASSLVGLGGPNTGELFF.